This TCR beta chain stems from a study of cytomegalovirus exposure and HLA in healthy donors. With 4 bases removed from V and 2 bases from J, the gap between germline ends came to 15 bases. Germline values: CDR1 WNHNN, CDR2 SYGVQD (reference sequence). The CDR3 length is 16 residues. PCR used 60 Vbeta primers and 13 Jbeta primers. This table comes from immunoSEQ multiplex PCR, and its TCRdb copy is limited to in-frame clones, with some not included. The data contain around 97,000 clones, about four fifths of them singletons. Sequenced input: PBMCs. This TCR derives from a man aged 35 to 55 in good health and CMV-seropositive. The chain is built from TRBV10-1 and TRBJ1-5; no clear D. CDR3 nucleotide sequence: TGCGCCAGCAGTGTTGGCAGGCCCCTTGGCAATCAGCCCCAGCATTTT. As protein: CASSVGRPLGNQPQHF.